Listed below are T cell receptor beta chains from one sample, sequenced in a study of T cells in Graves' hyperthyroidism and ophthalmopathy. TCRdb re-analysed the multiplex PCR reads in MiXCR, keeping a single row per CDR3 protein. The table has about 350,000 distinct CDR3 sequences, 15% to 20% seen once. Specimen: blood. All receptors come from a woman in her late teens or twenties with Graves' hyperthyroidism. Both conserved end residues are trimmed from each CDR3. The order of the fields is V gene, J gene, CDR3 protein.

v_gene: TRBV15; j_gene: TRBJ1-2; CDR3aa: AVNRGPRDGYT
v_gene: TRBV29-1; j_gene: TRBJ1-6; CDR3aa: SGRGVRPSSYNSPLH
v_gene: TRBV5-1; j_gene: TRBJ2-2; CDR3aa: ASSLRLGQPTSTGELF
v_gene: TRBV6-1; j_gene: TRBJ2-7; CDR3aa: ASSLRTVSSYEQY
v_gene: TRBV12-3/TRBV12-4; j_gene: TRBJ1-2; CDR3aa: ASSFSRRALYGYT
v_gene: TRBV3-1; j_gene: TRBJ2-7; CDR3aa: ASSPRDRAGEQY
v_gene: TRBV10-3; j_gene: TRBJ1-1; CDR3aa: AIKGQGGGYTEAF
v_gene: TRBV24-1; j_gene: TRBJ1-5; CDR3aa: ATSDSTTGVVRPQH
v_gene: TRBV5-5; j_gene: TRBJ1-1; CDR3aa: ASSLTARATEAF
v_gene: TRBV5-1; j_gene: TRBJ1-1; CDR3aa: ASSPQGTWIGMNTEAF
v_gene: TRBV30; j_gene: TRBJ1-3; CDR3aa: AWSVDNMRNTIY
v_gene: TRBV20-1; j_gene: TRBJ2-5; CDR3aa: SASETGGALGPQY
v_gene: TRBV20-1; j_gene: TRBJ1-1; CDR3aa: SARGVGGTEAF
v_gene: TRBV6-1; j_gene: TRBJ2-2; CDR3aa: ASSRPSRGIGELF
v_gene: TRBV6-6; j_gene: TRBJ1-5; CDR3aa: ASSLGTGQGGRLGSRPQH
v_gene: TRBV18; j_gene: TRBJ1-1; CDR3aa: ASSPDRRGTEAF
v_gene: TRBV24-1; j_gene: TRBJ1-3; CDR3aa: ATSDQGGAGNTIY
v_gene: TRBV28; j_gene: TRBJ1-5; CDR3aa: ASSLPGLPGNQPQH
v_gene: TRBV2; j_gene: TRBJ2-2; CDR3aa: ASVGEMGTGELF
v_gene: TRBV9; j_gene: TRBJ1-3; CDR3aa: ASSVLASGNTIY
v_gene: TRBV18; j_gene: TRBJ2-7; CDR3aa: ASSPGAGDEQY
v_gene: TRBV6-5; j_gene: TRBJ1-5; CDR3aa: ASSLARTGGSNQPQH
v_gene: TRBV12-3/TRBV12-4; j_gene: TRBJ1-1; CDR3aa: ASSFREEAF